This T cell receptor (beta chain) comes out of a study of PD-1 blockade in classical Hodgkin lymphoma. The wider study: The nivolumab dose that patients received was 3 mg/kg, given intravenously every 2 weeks. Study-wide results and limits: Whereas CD4+ TCR diversity had risen significantly by C4D1, CD8+ TCR diversity had not. Patients who responded completely had about the same baseline diversity as newly diagnosed patients.

With regard to this clone: What it recognizes is unknown.

Generated by immunoSEQ multiplex PCR, the TCRdb table keeps only in-frame clones and is missing some. The data hold 11,000 to 15,000 clones, with approximately 78% observed a single time. Relapse after autologous stem cell transplantation occurred in every patient, and brentuximab vedotin exposure varied. Reported best responses ranged across complete response, partial response or progressive disease. V lost 2 bases to trimming and J lost 5 bases; unmatched junction nucleotides: 9. The germline CDR1 and CDR2 sequences are SNHLY and FYNNEI. The CDR3 loop spans 16 amino acids. This sequence joins TRBV2 and TRBJ2-5, with TRBD2 matching 9 bases. Sample: peripheral blood mononuclear cells (PBMCs), taken before the second cycle of nivolumab. The receptor's source is a human donor with classical Hodgkin lymphoma. The CDR3 sequence is CASSEPRGGYLETQYF. In nucleotides, the CDR3 is TGTGCCAGCAGTGAACCGCGGGGGGGATATCTCGAGACCCAGTACTTC.